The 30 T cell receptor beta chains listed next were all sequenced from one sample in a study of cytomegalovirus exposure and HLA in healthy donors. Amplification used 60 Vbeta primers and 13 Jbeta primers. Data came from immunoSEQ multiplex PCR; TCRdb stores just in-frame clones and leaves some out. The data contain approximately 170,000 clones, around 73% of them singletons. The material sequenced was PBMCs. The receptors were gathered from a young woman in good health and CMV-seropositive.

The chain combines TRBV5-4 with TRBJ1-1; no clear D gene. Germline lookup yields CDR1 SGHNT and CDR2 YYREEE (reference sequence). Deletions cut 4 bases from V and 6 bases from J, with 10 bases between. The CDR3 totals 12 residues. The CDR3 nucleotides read TGTGCCAGCAGCCTGGGAGGGCCTGAAGCTTTCTTT. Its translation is CASSLGGPEAFF.

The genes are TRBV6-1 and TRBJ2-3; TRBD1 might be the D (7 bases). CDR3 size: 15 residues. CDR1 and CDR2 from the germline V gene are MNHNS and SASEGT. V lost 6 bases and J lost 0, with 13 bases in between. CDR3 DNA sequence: TGTGCCAGCAGCGTGGAGGGGGCAAGCACAGATACGCAGTATTTT. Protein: CASSVEGASTDTQYF.

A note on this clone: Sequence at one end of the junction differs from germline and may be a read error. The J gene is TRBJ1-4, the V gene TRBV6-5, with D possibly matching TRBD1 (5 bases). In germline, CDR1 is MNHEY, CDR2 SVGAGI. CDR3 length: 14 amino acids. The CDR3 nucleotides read TGTGCCAGCGGTTACGCGATGGGGCGTGAAAAACTGTTTTTT. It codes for CASGYAMGREKLFF.

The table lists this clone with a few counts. Here the CDR3 reads CASSLSRGAGTGYTF. The CDR3 DNA reads as TGCGCCAGCAGCTTATCTCGGGGGGCCGGTACAGGCTACACCTTC. The chain uses TRBV5-1 and TRBJ1-2, with D possibly being TRBD1 (6 bases). Germline values: CDR1 SGHRS, CDR2 YFSETQ. The CDR3 runs to 15 residues. Trimming stripped 2 bases from V and 8 bases from J, with 19 bases between.

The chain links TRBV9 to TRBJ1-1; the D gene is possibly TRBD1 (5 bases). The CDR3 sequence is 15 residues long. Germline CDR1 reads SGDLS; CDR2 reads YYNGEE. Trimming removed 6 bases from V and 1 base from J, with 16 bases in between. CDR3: CASTPPRGGNTEAFF. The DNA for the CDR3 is TGTGCCAGCACCCCCCCAAGGGGCGGGAACACTGAAGCTTTCTTT.

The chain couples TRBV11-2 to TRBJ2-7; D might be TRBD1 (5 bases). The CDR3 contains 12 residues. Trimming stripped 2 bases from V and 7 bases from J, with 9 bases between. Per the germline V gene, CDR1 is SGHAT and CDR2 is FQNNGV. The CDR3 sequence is CASSLQGMEQYF. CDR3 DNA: TGTGCCAGCAGCTTACAGGGAATGGAGCAGTACTTC.

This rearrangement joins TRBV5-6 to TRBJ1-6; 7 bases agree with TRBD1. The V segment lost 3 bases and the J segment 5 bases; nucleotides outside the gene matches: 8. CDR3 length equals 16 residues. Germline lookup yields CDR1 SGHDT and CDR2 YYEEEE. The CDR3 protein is CASSSDGQANNSPLHF. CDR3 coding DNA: TGTGCCAGCAGCTCGGACGGACAGGCCAATAATTCACCCCTCCACTTT.

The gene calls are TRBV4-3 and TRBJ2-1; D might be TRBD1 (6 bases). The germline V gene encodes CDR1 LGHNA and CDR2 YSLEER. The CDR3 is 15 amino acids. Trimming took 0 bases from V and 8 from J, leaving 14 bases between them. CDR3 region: CASSQDSQGWDEQFF. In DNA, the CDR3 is TGCGCCAGCAGCCAAGATTCACAGGGTTGGGATGAGCAGTTCTTC.

The CDR3 reads CSADHAGGYTF. DNA of the CDR3: TGCAGCGCCGACCACGCGGGCGGCTACACCTTC. The chain joins TRBV29-1 to TRBJ1-2; no clear D. V gave up 7 bases and J gave up 8 bases, with 14 bases separating them. Per germline, CDR1 SQVTM and CDR2 ANQGSEA. CDR3 size: 11 residues.

CDR3 sequence: CATTQPRGLQETQYF. The CDR3, as DNA: TGTGCCACCACCCAGCCGAGGGGGCTCCAAGAGACCCAGTACTTC. The V and J genes are TRBV6-5 and TRBJ2-5, with 7 bases that match TRBD1. The CDR3 totals 15 residues. Trimming at V came to 10 bases and at J to 1 base, leaving 12 bases not matched to a gene. Germline V gives CDR1 MNHEY, CDR2 SVGAGI.

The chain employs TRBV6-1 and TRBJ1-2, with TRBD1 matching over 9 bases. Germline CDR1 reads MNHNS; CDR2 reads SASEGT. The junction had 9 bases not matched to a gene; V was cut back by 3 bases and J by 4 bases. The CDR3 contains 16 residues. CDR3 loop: CASSEFTGTGIYGYTF. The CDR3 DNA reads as TGTGCCAGCAGTGAGTTTACCGGGACAGGGATCTATGGCTACACCTTC.

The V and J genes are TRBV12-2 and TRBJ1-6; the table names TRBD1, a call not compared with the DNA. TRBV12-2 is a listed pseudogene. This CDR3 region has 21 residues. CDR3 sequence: CASRLVTRDRGPTSYNSPLHF. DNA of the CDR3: TGTGCAAGTCGCTTAGTCACCAGGGACAGGGGCCCTACTTCCTATAATTCACCCCTCCACTTT.

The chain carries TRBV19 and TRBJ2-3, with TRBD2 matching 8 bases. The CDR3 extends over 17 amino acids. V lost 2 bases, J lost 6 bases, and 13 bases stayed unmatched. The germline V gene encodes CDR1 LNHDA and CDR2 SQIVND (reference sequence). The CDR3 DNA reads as TGTGCCAGTAGTATACGGTGGCGGGGGGCCACATCCGATACGCAGTATTTT. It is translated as CASSIRWRGATSDTQYF.

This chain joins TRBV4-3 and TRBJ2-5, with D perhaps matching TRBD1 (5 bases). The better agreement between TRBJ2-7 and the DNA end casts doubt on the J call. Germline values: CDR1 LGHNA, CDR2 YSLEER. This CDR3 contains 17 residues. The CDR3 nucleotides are TGCGCCAGCAGCCAAGAGATGGGGCAGGGAAATTACTACGAGCAGTACTTC. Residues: CASSQEMGQGNYYEQYF.

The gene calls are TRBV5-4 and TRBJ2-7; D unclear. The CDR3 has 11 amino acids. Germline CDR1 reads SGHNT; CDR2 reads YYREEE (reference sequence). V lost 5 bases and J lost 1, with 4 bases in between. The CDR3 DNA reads TGTGCCAGCAGTTCGTCCTACGAGCAGTACTTC. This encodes CASSSSYEQYF. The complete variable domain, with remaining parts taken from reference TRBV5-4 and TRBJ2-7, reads ETGVTQSPTHLIKTRGQQVTLRCSSQSGHNTVSWYQQALGQGPQFIFQYYREEENGRGNFPPRFSGLQFPNYSSELNVNALELDDSALYLCASSSSYEQYFGPGTRLTVT.

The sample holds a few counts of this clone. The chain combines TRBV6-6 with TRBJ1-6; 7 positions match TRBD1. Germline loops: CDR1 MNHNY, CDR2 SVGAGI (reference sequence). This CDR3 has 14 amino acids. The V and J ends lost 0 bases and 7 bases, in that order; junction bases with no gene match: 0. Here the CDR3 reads CASSYSTGNSPLHF. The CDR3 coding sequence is TGTGCCAGCAGTTACTCGACAGGGAATTCACCCCTCCACTTT.

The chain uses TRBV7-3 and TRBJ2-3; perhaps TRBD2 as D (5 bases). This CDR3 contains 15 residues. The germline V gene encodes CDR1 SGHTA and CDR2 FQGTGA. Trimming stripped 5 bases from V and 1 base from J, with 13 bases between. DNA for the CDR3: TGTGCCAGCAGCCGCCTCGGGGAAGGCACAGATACGCAGTATTTT. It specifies CASSRLGEGTDTQYF.

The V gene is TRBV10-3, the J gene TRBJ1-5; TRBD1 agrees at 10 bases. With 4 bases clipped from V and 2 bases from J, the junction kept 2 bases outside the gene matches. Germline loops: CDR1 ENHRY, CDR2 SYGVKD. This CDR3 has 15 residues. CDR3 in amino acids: CAISVGTGGNQPQHF. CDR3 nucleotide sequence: TGTGCCATCAGTGTTGGGACAGGGGGCAATCAGCCCCAGCATTTT.

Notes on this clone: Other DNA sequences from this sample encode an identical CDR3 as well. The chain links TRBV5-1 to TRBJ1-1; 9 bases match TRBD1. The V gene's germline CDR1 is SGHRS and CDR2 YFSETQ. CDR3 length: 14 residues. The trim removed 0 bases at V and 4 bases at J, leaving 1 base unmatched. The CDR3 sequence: CASSLDRGLTEAFF. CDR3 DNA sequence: TGCGCCAGCAGCTTGGACAGGGGGCTCACTGAAGCTTTCTTT.

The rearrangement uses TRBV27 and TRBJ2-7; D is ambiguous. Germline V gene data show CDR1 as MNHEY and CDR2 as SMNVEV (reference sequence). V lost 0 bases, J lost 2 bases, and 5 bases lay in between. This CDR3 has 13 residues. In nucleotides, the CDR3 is TGTGCCAGCAGTTTATCGTTCACCTACGAGCAGTACTTC. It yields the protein CASSLSFTYEQYF.

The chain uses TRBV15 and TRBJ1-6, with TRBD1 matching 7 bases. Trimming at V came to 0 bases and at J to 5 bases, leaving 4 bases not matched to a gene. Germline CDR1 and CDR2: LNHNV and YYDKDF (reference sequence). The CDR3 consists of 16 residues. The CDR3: CATSRDYGTDNSPLHF. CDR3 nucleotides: TGTGCCACCAGCAGAGATTACGGGACAGATAATTCACCCCTCCACTTT.

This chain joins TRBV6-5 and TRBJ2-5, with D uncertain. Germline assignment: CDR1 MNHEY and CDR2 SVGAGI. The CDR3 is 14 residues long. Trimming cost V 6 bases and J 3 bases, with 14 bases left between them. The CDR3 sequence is CASSRTKSKETQYF. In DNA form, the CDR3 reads TGTGCCAGCAGCCGCACCAAGAGTAAAGAGACCCAGTACTTC.

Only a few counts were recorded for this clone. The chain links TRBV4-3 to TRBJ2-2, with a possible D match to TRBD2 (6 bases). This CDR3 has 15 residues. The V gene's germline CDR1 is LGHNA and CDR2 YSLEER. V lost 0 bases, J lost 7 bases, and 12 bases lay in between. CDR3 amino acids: CASSQDSGRGGELFF. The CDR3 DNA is TGCGCCAGCAGCCAAGATAGCGGACGGGGCGGGGAGCTGTTTTTT.

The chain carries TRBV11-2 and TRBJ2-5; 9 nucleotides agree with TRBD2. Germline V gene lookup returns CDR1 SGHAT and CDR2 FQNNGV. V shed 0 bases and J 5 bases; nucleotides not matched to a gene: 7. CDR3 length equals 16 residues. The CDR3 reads CASSLDGGGALETQYF. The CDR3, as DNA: TGTGCCAGCAGCTTAGACGGCGGGGGGGCCCTGGAGACCCAGTACTTC.

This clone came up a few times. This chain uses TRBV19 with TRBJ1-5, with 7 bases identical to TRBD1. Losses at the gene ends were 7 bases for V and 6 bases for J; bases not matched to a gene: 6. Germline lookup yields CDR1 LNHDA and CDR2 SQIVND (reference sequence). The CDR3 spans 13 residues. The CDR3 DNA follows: TGTGCCAGTACAGGGGGGAGCTTTCAGCCCCAGCATTTT. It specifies CASTGGSFQPQHF.

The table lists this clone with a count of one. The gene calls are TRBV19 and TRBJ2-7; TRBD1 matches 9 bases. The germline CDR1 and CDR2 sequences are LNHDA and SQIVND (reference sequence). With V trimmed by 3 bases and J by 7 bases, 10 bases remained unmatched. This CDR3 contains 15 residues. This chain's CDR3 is CASSMPGTGPGEQYF. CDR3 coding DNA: TGTGCCAGTAGTATGCCCGGGACAGGGCCGGGAGAGCAGTACTTC.

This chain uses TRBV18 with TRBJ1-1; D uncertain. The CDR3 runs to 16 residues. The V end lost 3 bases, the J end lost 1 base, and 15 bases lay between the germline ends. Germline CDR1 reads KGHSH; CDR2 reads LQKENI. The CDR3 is CASSPSAGSWNTEAFF. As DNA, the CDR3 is TGTGCCAGCTCACCGTCCGCCGGGAGTTGGAACACTGAAGCTTTCTTT.

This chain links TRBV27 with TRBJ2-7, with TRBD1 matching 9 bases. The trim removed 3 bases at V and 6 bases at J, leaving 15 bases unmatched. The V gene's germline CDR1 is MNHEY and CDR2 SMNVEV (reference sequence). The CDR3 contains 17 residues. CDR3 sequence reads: CASSFYAGTGQSLEQYF. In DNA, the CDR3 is TGTGCCAGCAGTTTTTACGCCGGGACAGGGCAATCTCTCGAGCAGTACTTC.

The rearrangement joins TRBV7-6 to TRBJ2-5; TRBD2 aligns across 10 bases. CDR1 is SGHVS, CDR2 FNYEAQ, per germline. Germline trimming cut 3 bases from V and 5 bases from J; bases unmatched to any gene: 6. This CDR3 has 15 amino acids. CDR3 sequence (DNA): TGTGCCAGCAGCTTGCAACTAGCGGGGAGGGAGACCCAGTACTTC. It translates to CASSLQLAGRETQYF.

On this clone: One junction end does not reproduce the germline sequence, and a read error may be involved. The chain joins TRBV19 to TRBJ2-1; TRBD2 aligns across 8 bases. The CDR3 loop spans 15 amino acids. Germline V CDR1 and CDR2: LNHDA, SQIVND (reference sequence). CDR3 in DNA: TGTGTCAGTAGTATCGGGGGGGGGCTCAACAATGAGCAGTTCTTC. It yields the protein CVSSIGGGLNNEQFF.